The clone carrying this T cell receptor (beta chain) has only one observation. Antigen: not known. This entry comes from a study of shared clonotypes between healthy human individuals. Findings of the study overall: What naive subsets generally showed was a larger estimated richness than memory subsets showed.

The CDR3 sequence is 16 residues long. From germline, CDR1 is SEHNR and CDR2 FQNEAQ (reference sequence). V lost 5 bases, J lost 4 bases, and 9 bases stayed unmatched. An assay was performed, and its level was deep. Some clones are missing from TCRdb's copy, which holds only in-frame ones; the method was immunoSEQ multiplex PCR. The table has under 2.5 million clones, just under 95% seen once. V usage is TRBV7-9 and J usage is TRBJ2-5; TRBD2 agrees at 11 bases. The sample consisted of naive CD4+ T cells from PBMCs. Subset: CD45RA+ positively selected. The TCR was taken from a man between 18 and 35 years old in good health. Some clones in this sample may be carry-over from other donors' samples. For the CDR3, the DNA is TGTGCCAGCAGCCATAGCGGGAGGGCCTCCGGAGAGACCCAGTACTTC. Amino acid sequence: CASSHSGRASGETQYF.